The present entry profiles one T cell receptor (beta chain) with its context. Germline V gene data show CDR1 as MNHEY and CDR2 as SVGAGI. V lost 8 bases and J lost 0, with 14 bases in between. The CDR3 consists of 14 residues. The sample belongs to a study of blood T cell repertoires in COVID-19. About the research overall: Whether acute or convalescent, the COVID-19 samples came from the United States, Italy and Spain. PBMCs, B-cell-depleted T cells, or T cells were the source of the cDNA or gDNA that made up the material.

In the source study's methods: Using reference gene primer amplification, nucleated cell counts were estimated. Data came from immunoSEQ multiplex PCR; TCRdb stores just in-frame clones and leaves some out. V and J calls and clone size follow that table, whereas D and trimming were derived from the DNA. The profile covers some 150,000 clones, with 80% to 90% appearing a single time and approximately 40% taken by the ten largest. Sequencing was carried out using peripheral blood. V and J are TRBV6-5 and TRBJ2-7; D possibly corresponds to TRBD2 (6 bases). The TCR originated in a man aged 50 or older who had recovered from COVID-19. The chain's CDR3 is CASRMGTYSYEQYF. CDR3 DNA: TGTGCCAGCCGGATGGGGACTTACTCCTACGAGCAGTACTTC.